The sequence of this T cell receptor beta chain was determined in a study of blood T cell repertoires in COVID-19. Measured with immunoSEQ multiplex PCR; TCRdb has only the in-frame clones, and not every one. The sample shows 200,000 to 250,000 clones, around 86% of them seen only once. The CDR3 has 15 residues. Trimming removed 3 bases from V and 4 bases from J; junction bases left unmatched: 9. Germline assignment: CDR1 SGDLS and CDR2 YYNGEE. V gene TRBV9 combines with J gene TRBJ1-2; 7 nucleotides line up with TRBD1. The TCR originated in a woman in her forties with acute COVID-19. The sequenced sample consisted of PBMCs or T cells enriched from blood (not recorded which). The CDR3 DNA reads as TGTGCCAGCAGCGCTGGAGGGGGCAGGTCCTATGGCTACACCTTC. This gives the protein CASSAGGGRSYGYTF.